This T cell receptor (beta chain) is drawn from a study of tumor and adjacent non-tumor tissue in lung cancer. The wider study: The cohort had about twelve adenocarcinoma, a couple of squamous cell and 1 small cell patients.

Study-wide findings and caveats: Tumor tissue had significantly higher TCR diversity than normal lung. In normal lung, the top 100 clones were significantly more dominant than in tumor.

TCRbeta libraries were built with three rounds of nested PCR, modified from ARM-PCR. TCRdb called the multiplex PCR reads again in MiXCR, with one record for every CDR3 protein. The table lists about 75,000 distinct CDR3 sequences, about two thirds of them singletons. The template was RNA from unsorted bulk tissue. This non-tumor lung sample came from over 3 cm beyond the tumor edge. Between August and November 2014, newly diagnosed, chemotherapy-naive lung cancer patients underwent thoracic surgery in China. With regard to this clonotype: Its antigen is undetermined.

There are 13 residues in the CDR3. Trimming cost V 5 bases and J 10 bases, with 17 bases left between them. Germline values: CDR1 MDHEN, CDR2 SYDVKM. The chain joins TRBV28 to TRBJ1-2; D remains ambiguous. The source is a woman aged 45-60 years with non-small cell lung cancer. Input material: distant non-tumor lung tissue. The CDR3: CASSQPAVFDYTF. The CDR3 nucleotides read TGTGCCAGCAGTCAACCGGCCGTCTTTGACTACACCTTC.